The sequence of this T cell receptor (beta chain) was determined in a study of glioma-infiltrating T cells. The iRepertoire nested amplicon-rescue multiplex PCR amplified TCR alpha and beta CDR3s from RNA. TCRdb re-called the multiplex PCR reads through MiXCR, storing one row per CDR3 protein. There are under 150,000 distinct CDR3 sequences in the sample; more than 20% occur only once, and 25% to 30% lies in the top ten. CDR1 is MNHNS and CDR2 is SASEGT in the germline V gene. V gave up 6 bases and J gave up 4 bases, with 18 bases separating them. The CDR3 spans 15 residues. This clonotype came up a few times.

The sample consisted of glioma tissue, nonneoplastic brain tissue, or PBMCs (not recorded which). This sequence originates from a human donor with low-grade glioma or glioblastoma, undergoing nonglioma brain surgery, or in good health (not recorded which). The chain employs TRBV6-1 and TRBJ1-1; D gene ambiguous. DNA for the CDR3: TGTGCCAGCAGCTCGATGGTTGGTAGTGGCACTGAAGCTTTCTTT. It codes for CASSSMVGSGTEAFF.